This T cell receptor (beta chain) originates from a study of Tregs in tolerant kidney transplant recipients. As concerns this clone: What it recognizes is unknown. From the germline J gene comes the end of the CDR3, since the read stops 3 residues before it.

The study's findings and limits: Tregs expanded with activated donor B cells seemed most donor-specific. Some patients' samples used different primers over time, so nucleotide sequences weren't comparable.

Trimming cost V 2 bases and J 5 bases, with 4 bases left between them. This CDR3 has 11 residues. Per germline, CDR1 MNHEY and CDR2 SVGEGT. The data were produced by immunoSEQ multiplex PCR, yet TCRdb's version contains in-frame clones alone and is incomplete. The sample data list roughly 34,000 clones. The TCR sequence derives from a human donor who received a combined kidney and bone marrow transplant. This sequence joins TRBV6-2 or TRBV6-3 and TRBJ2-7; D gene unclear. Material: CD8+ T cells from blood, obtained before the transplant. The CDR3 DNA, read in part, is TGTGCCAGCAGTTACCTACACGAG. Protein: CASSYLHE. From start to end, the CDR3 is CASSYLHEQYF.